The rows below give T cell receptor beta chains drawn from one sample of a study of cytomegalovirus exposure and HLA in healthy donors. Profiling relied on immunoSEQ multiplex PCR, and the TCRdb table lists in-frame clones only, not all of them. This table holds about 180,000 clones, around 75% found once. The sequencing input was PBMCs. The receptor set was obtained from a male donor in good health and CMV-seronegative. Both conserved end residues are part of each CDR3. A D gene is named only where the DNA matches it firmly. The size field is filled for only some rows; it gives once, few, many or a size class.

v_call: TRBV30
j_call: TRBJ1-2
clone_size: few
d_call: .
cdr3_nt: TGTGCCGGAGGACAGATTAATTATGGCTACACCTTC
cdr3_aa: CAGGQINYGYTF

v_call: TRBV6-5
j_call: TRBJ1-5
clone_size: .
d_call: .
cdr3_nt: TGTGCCAGCAGTTACTCGCGGAATCAGCCCCAGCATTTT
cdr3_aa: CASSYSRNQPQHF

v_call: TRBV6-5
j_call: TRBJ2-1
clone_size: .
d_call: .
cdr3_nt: TGTGCCAGCACCAGGGGCCCCTCCAGGAATGAGCAGTTCTTC
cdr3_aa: CASTRGPSRNEQFF

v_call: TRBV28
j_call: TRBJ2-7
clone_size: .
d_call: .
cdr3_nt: TGTGCCAGCAGTTTATCGGAAACAGGGGAGCAGTACTTC
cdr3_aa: CASSLSETGEQYF

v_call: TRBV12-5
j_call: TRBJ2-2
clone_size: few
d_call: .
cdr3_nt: TGTGCTAGTGGTTACAGCACCGGGGAGCTGTTTTTT
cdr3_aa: CASGYSTGELFF

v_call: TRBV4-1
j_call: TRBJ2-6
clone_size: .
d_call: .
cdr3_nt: TGCGCCAGCAGCGGGCTCTTTGTGATCCGCTCTGGGGCCAACGTCCTGACTTTC
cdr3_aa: CASSGLFVIRSGANVLTF

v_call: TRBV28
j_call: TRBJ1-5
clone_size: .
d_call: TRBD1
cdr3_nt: TGTGCCAGCAGTCCACGGGGTAGGAGACAGGGCGTCGATCAGCCCCAGCATTTT
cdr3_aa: CASSPRGRRQGVDQPQHF

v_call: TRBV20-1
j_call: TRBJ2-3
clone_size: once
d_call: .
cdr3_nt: TGCAGTCAATCAGAAAATACGCAGTATTTT
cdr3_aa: CSQSENTQYF

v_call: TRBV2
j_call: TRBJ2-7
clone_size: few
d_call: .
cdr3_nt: TGTGCCAGCAGTCGAACTTTTCCCTACGAGCAGTACTTC
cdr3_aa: CASSRTFPYEQYF

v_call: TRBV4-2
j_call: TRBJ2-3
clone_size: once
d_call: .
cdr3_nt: TGTGCCAGCAGCCAAGATAGGGGCGGGGTGAGCACAGATACGCAGTATTTT
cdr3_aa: CASSQDRGGVSTDTQYF

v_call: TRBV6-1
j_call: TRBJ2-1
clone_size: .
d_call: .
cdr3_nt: TGTGCCAGCAGTGGGGCGAATGAGCAGTTCTTC
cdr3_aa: CASSGANEQFF

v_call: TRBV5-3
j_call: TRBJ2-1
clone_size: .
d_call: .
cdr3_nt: TGTGCCAGAAGCTTCGGGAATTACAATGAGCAGTTCTTC
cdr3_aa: CARSFGNYNEQFF